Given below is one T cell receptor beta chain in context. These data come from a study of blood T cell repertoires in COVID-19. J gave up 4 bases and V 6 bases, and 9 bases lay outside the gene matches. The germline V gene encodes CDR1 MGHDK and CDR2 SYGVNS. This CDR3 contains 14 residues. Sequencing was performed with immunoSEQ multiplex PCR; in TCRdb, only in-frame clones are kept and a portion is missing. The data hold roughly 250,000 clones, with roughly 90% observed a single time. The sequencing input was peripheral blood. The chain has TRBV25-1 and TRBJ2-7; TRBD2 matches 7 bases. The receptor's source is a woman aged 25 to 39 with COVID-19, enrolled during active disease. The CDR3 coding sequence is TGTGCCAGCAGCGATCCGGGACTAAAGTACGAGCAGTACTTC. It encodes CASSDPGLKYEQYF.